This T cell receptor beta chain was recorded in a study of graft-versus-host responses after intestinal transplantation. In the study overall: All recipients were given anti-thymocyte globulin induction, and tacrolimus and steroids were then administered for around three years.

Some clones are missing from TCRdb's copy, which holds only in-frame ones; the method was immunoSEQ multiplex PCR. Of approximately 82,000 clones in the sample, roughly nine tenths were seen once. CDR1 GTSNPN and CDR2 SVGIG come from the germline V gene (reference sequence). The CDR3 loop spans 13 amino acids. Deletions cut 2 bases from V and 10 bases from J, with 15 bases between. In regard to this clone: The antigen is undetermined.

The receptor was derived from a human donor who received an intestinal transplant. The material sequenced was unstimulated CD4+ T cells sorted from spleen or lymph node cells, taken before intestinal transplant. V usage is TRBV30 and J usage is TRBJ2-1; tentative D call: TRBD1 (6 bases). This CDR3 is CAWSRGTGTEQFF. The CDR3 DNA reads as TGTGCCTGGAGTCGAGGAACAGGGACAGAGCAGTTCTTC.